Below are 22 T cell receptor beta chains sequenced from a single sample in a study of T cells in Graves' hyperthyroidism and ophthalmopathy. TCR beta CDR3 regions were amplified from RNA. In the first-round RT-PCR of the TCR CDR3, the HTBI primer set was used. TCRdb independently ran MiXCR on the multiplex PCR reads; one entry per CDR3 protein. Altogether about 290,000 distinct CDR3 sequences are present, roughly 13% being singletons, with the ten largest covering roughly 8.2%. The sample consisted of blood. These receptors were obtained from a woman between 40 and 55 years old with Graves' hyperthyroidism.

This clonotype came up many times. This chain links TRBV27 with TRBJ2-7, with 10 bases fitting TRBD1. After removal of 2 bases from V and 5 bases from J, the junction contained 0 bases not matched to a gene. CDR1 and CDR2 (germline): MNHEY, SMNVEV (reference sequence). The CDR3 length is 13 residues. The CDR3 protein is CASSLGTGDEQYF. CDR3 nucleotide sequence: TGTGCCAGCAGTTTAGGGACAGGGGACGAGCAGTACTTC.

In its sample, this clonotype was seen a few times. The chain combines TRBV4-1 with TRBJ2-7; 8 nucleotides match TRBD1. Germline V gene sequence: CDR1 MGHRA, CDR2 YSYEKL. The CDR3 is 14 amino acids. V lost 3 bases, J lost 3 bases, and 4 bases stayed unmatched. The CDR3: CASSQIGQGYEQYF. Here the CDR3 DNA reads TGCGCCAGCAGCCAGATTGGACAGGGCTACGAGCAGTACTTC.

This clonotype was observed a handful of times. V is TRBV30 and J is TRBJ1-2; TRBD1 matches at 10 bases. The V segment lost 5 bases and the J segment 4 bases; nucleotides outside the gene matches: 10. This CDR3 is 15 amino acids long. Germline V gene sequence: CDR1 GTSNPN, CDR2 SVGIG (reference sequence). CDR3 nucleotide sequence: TGTGCCTGGGCGACAGGGGGCGGGTTGATCTATGGCTACACCTTC. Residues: CAWATGGGLIYGYTF.

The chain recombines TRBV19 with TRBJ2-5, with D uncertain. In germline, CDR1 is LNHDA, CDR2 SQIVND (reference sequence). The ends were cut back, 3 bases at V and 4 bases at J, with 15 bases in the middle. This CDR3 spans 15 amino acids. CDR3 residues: CASSISVTSGETQYF. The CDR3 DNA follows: TGTGCCAGTAGTATTTCGGTTACTTCGGGAGAGACCCAGTACTTC.

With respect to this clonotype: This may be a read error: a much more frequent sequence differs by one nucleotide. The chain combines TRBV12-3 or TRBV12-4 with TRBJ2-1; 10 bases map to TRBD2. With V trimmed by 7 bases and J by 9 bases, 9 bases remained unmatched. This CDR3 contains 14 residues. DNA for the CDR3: TGTGCCAGCAACCTAGCGGGAGTGGGTAGTGAGCAGTTCTTC. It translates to CASNLAGVGSEQFF.

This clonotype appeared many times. The CDR3 DNA reads as TGTGCCAGCAGCATACAGGGAACGGCTGGGGAGCTGTTTTTT. Residues: CASSIQGTAGELFF. V and J are TRBV6-1 and TRBJ2-2; maybe TRBD1 (6 bases). The V gene's germline CDR1 is MNHNS and CDR2 SASEGT. Trimming stripped 6 bases from V and 8 bases from J, with 16 bases between. CDR3 size: 14 residues.

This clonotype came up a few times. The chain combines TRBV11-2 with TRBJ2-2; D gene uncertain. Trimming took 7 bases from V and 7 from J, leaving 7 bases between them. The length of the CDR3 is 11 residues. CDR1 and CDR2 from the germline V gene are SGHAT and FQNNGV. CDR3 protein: CASTASGELFF. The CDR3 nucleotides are TGTGCCAGCACGGCTAGCGGGGAGCTGTTTTTT. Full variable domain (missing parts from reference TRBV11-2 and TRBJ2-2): EAGVAQSPRYKIIEKRQSVAFWCNPISGHATLYWYQQILGQGPKLLIQFQNNGVVDDSQLPKDRFSAERLKGVDSTLKIQPAKLEDSAVYLCASTASGELFFGEGSRLTVL.

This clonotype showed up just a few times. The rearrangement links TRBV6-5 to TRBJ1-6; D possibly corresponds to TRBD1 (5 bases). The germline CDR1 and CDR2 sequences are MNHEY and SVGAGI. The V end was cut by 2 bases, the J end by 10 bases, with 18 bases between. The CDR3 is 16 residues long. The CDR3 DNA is TGTGCCAGCAGTTACAGGTTCGGCAGGGCAAGCTCACCCCTCCACTTT. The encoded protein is CASSYRFGRASSPLHF.

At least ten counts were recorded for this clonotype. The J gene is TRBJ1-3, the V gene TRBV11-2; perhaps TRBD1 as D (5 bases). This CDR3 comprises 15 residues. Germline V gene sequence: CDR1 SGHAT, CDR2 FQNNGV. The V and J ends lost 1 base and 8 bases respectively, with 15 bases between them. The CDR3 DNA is TGTGCCAGCAGCTTAGGGTTGCAGGGAAAGGACACCATATATTTT. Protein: CASSLGLQGKDTIYF. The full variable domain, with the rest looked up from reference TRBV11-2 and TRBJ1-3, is EAGVAQSPRYKIIEKRQSVAFWCNPISGHATLYWYQQILGQGPKLLIQFQNNGVVDDSQLPKDRFSAERLKGVDSTLKIQPAKLEDSAVYLCASSLGLQGKDTIYFGEGSWLTVV.

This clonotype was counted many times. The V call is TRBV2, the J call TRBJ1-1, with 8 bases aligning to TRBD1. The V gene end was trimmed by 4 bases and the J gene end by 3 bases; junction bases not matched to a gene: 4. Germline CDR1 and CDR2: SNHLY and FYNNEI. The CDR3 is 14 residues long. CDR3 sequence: CASSATGGDTEAFF. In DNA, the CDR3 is TGTGCCAGCAGTGCAACAGGGGGTGACACTGAAGCTTTCTTT.

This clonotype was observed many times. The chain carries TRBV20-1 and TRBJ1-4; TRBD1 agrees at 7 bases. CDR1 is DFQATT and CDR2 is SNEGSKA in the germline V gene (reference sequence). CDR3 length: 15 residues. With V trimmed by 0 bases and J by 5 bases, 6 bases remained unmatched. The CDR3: CSARDHRGDNEKLFF. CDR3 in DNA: TGCAGTGCTAGAGATCACAGGGGAGACAATGAAAAACTGTTTTTT.

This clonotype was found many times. Here the CDR3 DNA reads TGTGCCAGCAGTTCTCGGGCCTTTACATTGGGGGAGCTGTTTTTT. Protein product: CASSSRAFTLGELFF. The rearrangement uses TRBV12-3 or TRBV12-4 and TRBJ2-2; no definite D call. The CDR3 runs to 15 residues. V dropped 4 bases and J dropped 8 bases, with 17 bases sitting between them.

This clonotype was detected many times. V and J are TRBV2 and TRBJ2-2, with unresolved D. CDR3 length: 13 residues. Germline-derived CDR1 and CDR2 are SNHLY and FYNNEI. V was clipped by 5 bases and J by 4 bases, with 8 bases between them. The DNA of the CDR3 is TGTGCCAGCAGTTCTGTGCTCACCGGGGAGCTGTTTTTT. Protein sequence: CASSSVLTGELFF.

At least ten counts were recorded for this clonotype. CDR3 sequence reads: CAIRTEGYGYTF. DNA of the CDR3: TGTGCCATTCGGACAGAGGGCTATGGCTACACCTTC. The chain joins TRBV6-1 to TRBJ1-2, with D perhaps TRBD1 (6 bases). V shed 10 bases and J shed 4 bases, with 13 bases lying between them. The germline V gene has CDR1 MNHNS and CDR2 SASEGT. This CDR3 is built from 12 residues.

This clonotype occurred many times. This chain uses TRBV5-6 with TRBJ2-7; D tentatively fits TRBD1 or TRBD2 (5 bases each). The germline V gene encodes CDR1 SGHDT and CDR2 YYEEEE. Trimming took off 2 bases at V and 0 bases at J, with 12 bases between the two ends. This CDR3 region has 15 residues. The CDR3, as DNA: TGTGCCAGCAGCTTTACCGGGACCGGCTCCTACGAGCAGTACTTC. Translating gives CASSFTGTGSYEQYF.

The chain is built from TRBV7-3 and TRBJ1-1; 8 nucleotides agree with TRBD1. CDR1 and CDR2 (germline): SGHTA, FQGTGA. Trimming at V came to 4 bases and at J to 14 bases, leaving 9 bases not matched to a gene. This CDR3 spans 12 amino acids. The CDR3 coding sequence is TGTGCCAGCAGCTCCCCAGGGGGCATTCCCTTCTTT. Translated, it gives CASSSPGGIPFF.

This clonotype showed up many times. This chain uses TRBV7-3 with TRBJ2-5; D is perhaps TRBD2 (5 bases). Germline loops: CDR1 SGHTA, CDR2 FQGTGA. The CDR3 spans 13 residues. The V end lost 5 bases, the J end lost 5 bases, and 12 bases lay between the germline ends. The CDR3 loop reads CASSPGVTETQYF. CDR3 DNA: TGTGCCAGCAGCCCCGGGGTTACCGAGACCCAGTACTTC. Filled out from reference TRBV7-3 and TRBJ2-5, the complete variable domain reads GAGVSQTPSNKVTEKGKYVELRCDPISGHTALYWYRQSLGQGPEFLIYFQGTGAADDSGLPNDRFFAVRPEGSVSTLKIQRTERGDSAVYLCASSPGVTETQYFGPGTRLLVL.

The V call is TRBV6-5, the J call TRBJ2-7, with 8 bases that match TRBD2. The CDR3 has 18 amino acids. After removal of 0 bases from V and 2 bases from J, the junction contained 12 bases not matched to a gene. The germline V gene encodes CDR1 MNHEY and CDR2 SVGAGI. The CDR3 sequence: CASSYSRAGSGIPYEQYF. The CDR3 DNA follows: TGTGCCAGCAGTTACTCGAGGGCGGGTAGCGGGATTCCCTACGAGCAGTACTTC.

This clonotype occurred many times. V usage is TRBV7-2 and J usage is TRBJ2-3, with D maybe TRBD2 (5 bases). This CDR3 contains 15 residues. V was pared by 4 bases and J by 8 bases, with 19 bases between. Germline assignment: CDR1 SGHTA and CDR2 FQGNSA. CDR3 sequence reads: CASSSNALVGGTQYF. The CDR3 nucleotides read TGTGCCAGCAGCTCAAACGCCCTCGTAGGAGGTACGCAGTATTTT. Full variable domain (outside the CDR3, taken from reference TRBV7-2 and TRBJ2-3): GAGVSQSPSNKVTEKGKDVELRCDPISGHTALYWYRQSLGQGLEFLIYFQGNSAPDKSGLPSDRFSAERTGGSVSTLTIQRTQQEDSAVYLCASSSNALVGGTQYFGPGTRLTVL.

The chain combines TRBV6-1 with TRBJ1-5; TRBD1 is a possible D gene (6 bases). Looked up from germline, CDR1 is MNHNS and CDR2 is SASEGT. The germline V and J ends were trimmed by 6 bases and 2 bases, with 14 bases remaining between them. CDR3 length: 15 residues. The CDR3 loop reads CASRRQAEGNQPQHF. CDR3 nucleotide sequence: TGTGCCAGCAGGAGACAGGCTGAGGGCAATCAGCCCCAGCATTTT.

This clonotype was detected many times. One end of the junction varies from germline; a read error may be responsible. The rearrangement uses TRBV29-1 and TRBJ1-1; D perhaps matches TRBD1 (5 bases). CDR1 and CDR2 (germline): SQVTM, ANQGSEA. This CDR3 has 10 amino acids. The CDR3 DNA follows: TGTGGGGGGGGGAACACTGAAGCTTTCTTT. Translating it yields CGGGNTEAFF.

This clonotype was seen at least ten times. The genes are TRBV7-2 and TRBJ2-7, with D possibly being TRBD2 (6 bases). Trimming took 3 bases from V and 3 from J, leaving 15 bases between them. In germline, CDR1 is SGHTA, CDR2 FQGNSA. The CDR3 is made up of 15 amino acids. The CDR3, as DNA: TGTGCCAGCAGCTTGTACCGGGACTCCCGCTACGAGCAGTACTTC. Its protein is CASSLYRDSRYEQYF.